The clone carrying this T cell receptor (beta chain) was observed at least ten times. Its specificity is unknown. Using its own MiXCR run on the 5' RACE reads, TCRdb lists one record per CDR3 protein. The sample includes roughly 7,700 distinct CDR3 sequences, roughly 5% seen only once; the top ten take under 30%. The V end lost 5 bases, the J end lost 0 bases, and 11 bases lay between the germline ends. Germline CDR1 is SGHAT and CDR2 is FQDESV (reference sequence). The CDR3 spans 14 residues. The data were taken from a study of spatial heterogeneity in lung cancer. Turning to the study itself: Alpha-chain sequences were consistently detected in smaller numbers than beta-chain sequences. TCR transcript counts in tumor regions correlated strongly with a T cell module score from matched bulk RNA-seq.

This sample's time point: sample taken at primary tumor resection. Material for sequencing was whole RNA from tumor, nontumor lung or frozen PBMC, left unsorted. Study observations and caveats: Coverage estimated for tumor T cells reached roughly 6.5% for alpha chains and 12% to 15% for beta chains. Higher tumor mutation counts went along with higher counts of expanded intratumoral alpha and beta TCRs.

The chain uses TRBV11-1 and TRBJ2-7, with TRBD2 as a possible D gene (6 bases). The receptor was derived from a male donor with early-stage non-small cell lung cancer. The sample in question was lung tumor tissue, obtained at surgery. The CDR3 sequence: CASSMGLVSYEQYF. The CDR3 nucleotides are TGTGCCAGCAGCATGGGACTGGTCTCCTACGAGCAGTACTTC.